This entry lists 17 T cell receptor beta chains sequenced from one sample in a study of blood T cell repertoires in COVID-19. Produced via immunoSEQ multiplex PCR; TCRdb's table is partial and in-frame only. The sample gives some 250,000 clones, approximately 89% of which show up once; approximately 4.3% is in the top ten. Sequencing was done on a sample of PBMCs or T cells enriched from blood (not recorded which). The receptor set was obtained from a young woman with acute COVID-19.

This CDR3 reads CSVRQGPQYF. CDR3 nucleotides: TGCAGCGTTCGACAGGGTCCGCAGTACTTC. The rearrangement uses TRBV29-1 and TRBJ2-7, with 7 bases aligning to TRBD1. Germline CDR1 is SQVTM and CDR2 is ANQGSEA. V was clipped by 5 bases and J by 9 bases; unmatched bases: 4. The CDR3 extends over 10 amino acids.

This chain links TRBV5-5 with TRBJ1-3, with a tentative D call TRBD1 (5 bases). The germline CDR1 and CDR2 sequences are SGHKS and YYEKEE (reference sequence). This CDR3 has 14 amino acids. Trimming pared 3 bases from V and 11 bases from J, leaving 18 bases between. CDR3 sequence reads: CASSSRQPGDSIYF. The DNA of the CDR3 is TGTGCCAGCAGCTCGAGACAGCCGGGAGACTCCATATATTTT. The entire variable domain, with the rest obtained from reference TRBV5-5 and TRBJ1-3, is as follows: DAGVTQSPTHLIKTRGQQVTLRCSPISGHKSVSWYQQVLGQGPQFIFQYYEKEERGRGNFPDRFSARQFPNYSSELNVNALLLGDSALYLCASSSRQPGDSIYFGEGSWLTVV.

The rearrangement joins TRBV19 to TRBJ1-1, with D uncertain. The V gene lost 10 bases and the J gene lost 0 bases, with 12 bases spanning the gap. Looked up from germline, CDR1 is LNHDA and CDR2 is SQIVND (reference sequence). This CDR3 contains 13 residues. The CDR3 here is CATTALLNTEAFF. For the CDR3, the DNA is TGTGCCACTACAGCACTTCTGAACACTGAAGCTTTCTTT.

The CDR3 sequence: CASSSSGMNTEAFF. The CDR3 region has the DNA TGTGCCAGCAGCTCCTCGGGGATGAACACTGAAGCTTTCTTT. The chain joins TRBV11-3 to TRBJ1-1; no reliable D call. Trimming pared 4 bases from V and 0 bases from J, leaving 9 bases between. Germline assignment: CDR1 SGHNT and CDR2 YENEEA. The CDR3 is 14 amino acids.

This clone was seen just once. This chain links TRBV6-2 or TRBV6-3 with TRBJ1-5, with TRBD1 as a possible D gene (5 bases). Trimming stripped 5 bases from V and 3 bases from J, with 11 bases between. The CDR3 is made up of 14 amino acids. Germline CDR1 is MNHEY and CDR2 is SVGEGT. CDR3 DNA: TGTGCCAGCAGTCCGGGGGGGAACAATCAGCCCCAGCATTTT. This encodes CASSPGGNNQPQHF.

V gene TRBV28 combines with J gene TRBJ1-5; tentative D call: TRBD1 (6 bases). Trimming stripped 5 bases from V and 2 bases from J, with 16 bases between. This CDR3 is built from 16 residues. Germline CDR1 MDHEN, CDR2 SYDVKM. CDR3 sequence: CASSPDSSRGNQPQHF. The CDR3 bases are TGTGCCAGCAGTCCGGACAGCTCGAGGGGCAATCAGCCCCAGCATTTT.

The CDR3, as DNA: TGCAGCGTCTCTGCGGGGGCCATTACTGAAGCTTTCTTT. Encoded protein: CSVSAGAITEAFF. The chain is built from TRBV29-1 and TRBJ1-1; possible D gene TRBD1, 6 bases. V lost 6 bases, J lost 5 bases, and 16 bases lay in between. CDR1 and CDR2 from the germline V gene are SQVTM and ANQGSEA. The CDR3 length is 13 residues. The full variable domain, with the rest looked up from reference TRBV29-1 and TRBJ1-1, is SAVISQKPSRDICQRGTSLTIQCQVDSQVTMMFWYRQQPGQSLTLIATANQGSEATYESGFVIDKFPISRPNLTFSTLTVSNMSPEDSSIYLCSVSAGAITEAFFGQGTRLTVV.

This chain connects TRBV2 to TRBJ1-5; TRBD1 is a possible D gene (5 bases). Germline V gives CDR1 SNHLY, CDR2 FYNNEI. V shed 3 bases and J shed 7 bases, with 13 bases lying between them. The CDR3 runs to 14 residues. DNA for the CDR3: TGTGCCAGCAGTGAGGGACGGCGGGACCAGCCCCAGCATTTT. As protein: CASSEGRRDQPQHF. Looking up the rest from reference TRBV2 and TRBJ1-5 gives the full variable domain: EPEVTQTPSHQVTQMGQEVILRCVPISNHLYFYWYRQILGQKVEFLVSFYNNEISEKSEIFDDQFSVERPDGSNFTLKIRSTKLEDSAMYFCASSEGRRDQPQHFGDGTRLSIL.

The genes are TRBV5-4 and TRBJ2-5; 9 bases line up with TRBD2. CDR1 and CDR2 from the germline V gene are SGHNT and YYREEE (reference sequence). Trimming cost V 2 bases and J 5 bases; bases outside gene matches: 7. This CDR3 spans 15 amino acids. CDR3 DNA: TGTGCCAGCAGCTTCCCGGGACTAGCACGCGAGACCCAGTACTTC. Its translation is CASSFPGLARETQYF.

The genes are TRBV3-1 (or the pseudogene TRBV3-2) and TRBJ1-6; D not resolved. V shed 4 bases and J shed 10 bases, with 17 bases lying between them. The CDR3 is 15 residues long. Germline CDR1 is LGHDT and CDR2 is YNNKEL (reference sequence). The CDR3 protein is CASSPPVWFASPLHF. In DNA, the CDR3 is TGTGCCAGCAGCCCCCCGGTCTGGTTTGCCTCACCCCTCCACTTT.

V gene TRBV4-3 combines with J gene TRBJ2-7; no definite D call. Trimming pared 0 bases from V and 6 bases from J, leaving 12 bases between. The CDR3 is 14 residues long. Germline V gives CDR1 LGHNA, CDR2 YSLEER. The CDR3, as DNA: TGCGCCAGCAGCCAAGATTTAGAGAATTCCGAGCAGTACTTC. Residues: CASSQDLENSEQYF.

J is TRBJ2-3 and V is TRBV4-1; 10 bases are shared with TRBD2. With 1 base clipped from V and 3 bases from J, the junction kept 7 bases outside the gene matches. The CDR3 extends over 17 amino acids. Germline loops: CDR1 MGHRA, CDR2 YSYEKL. CDR3 protein: CASSQGLLAGRTDTQYF. CDR3 nucleotides: TGCGCCAGCAGCCAAGGGTTACTAGCGGGGAGGACAGATACGCAGTATTTT.

CDR3 loop: CASSWTGGASTDTQYF. In DNA form, the CDR3 reads TGCGCCAGCAGCTGGACAGGGGGGGCTAGCACAGATACGCAGTATTTT. The rearrangement uses TRBV5-1 and TRBJ2-3, with 10 bases matching TRBD1. The CDR3 contains 16 residues. V was pared by 3 bases and J by 0 bases, with 4 bases of the junction left unmatched. Germline V gene sequence: CDR1 SGHRS, CDR2 YFSETQ.

The J gene is TRBJ2-3, the V gene TRBV18; possible D gene TRBD1, 5 bases. Trimming took off 4 bases at V and 4 bases at J, with 15 bases between the two ends. Germline lookup yields CDR1 KGHSH and CDR2 LQKENI. The CDR3 covers 15 residues. The CDR3 region is CASSLGHLEADTQYF. DNA for the CDR3: TGTGCCAGCTCACTCGGACATCTCGAGGCAGATACGCAGTATTTT.

V gene TRBV4-1 combines with J gene TRBJ2-1, with 10 bases fitting TRBD2. Germline assignment: CDR1 MGHRA and CDR2 YSYEKL. This CDR3 is built from 18 residues. J gave up 4 bases and V 4 bases, and 13 bases lay outside the gene matches. The DNA for the CDR3 is TGCGCCAGCAGCCTTACACTCTTAGCGGGGGGCAAGTACAATGAGCAGTTCTTC. Its protein is CASSLTLLAGGKYNEQFF.

The genes are TRBV10-3 and TRBJ1-1; the D gene is possibly TRBD1 (6 bases). Trimming removed 6 bases from V and 3 bases from J, with 11 bases in between. There are 13 residues in the CDR3. Germline lookup yields CDR1 ENHRY and CDR2 SYGVKD. The CDR3 nucleotides read TGTGCCATCAGCCGTGAGGGGGACACTGAAGCTTTCTTT. It specifies CAISREGDTEAFF.

The rearrangement links TRBV7-2 to TRBJ1-5; D gene uncertain. V was cut by 4 bases and J by 5 bases, with 9 bases left in between. The germline gives CDR1 SGHTA, CDR2 FQGNSA. The CDR3 extends over 13 amino acids. CDR3 loop: CASSSVRDQPQHF. The CDR3 DNA reads TGTGCCAGCAGCTCCGTCCGAGATCAGCCCCAGCATTTT.